Below, one T cell receptor (beta chain) is given with its context. Its antigen remains unidentified. The data were taken from a study of OX40 agonist ivuxolimab in advanced cancers. Study background: Intravenous ivuxolimab at 0.01 to 10 mg/kg was given to patients every 2 weeks.

Repertoires were generated with immunoSEQ multiplex PCR, while TCRdb's copy carries only in-frame clones and drops some. Among tens of thousands of clones, roughly 90% were seen once, and the ten largest hold approximately 0.8%. Whole-study results and caveats: Within 6 weeks, CD4+ and CD8+ blood T cells expanded clonally at 0.1 to 3.0 mg/kg.

V dropped 1 base and J dropped 1 base, with 7 bases sitting between them. This CDR3 spans 15 amino acids. The V gene's germline CDR1 is KGHSH and CDR2 LQKENI. The chain links TRBV18 to TRBJ2-2; D gene ambiguous. This receptor was obtained from an adult with an advanced solid tumor such as melanoma, head and neck, liver or kidney cancer. Material: CD4+ or CD8+ T cells sorted from blood, obtained in a trial of the OX40 agonist ivuxolimab. The CDR3 here is CASSPRPKNTGELFF. In nucleotides, the CDR3 is TGTGCCAGCTCACCACGCCCGAAGAACACCGGGGAGCTGTTTTTT.